This T cell receptor beta chain comes out of a study of response to subunit inactivated influenza vaccine. TCRdb reprocessed the RT-PCR reads with MiXCR, giving one entry per CDR3 protein. In the table there are some 570,000 distinct CDR3 sequences, about 11% of which are singletons. These data also formed part of another study, on T cells expressing NK-cell markers. This second study notes: cDNA encoding TCR beta was synthesized via 5'RACE template switching incorporating UMIs. Sorted CD3+CD56-NKG2C+, CD3+CD56+NKG2C+ and CD3+CD56+NKG2C- T cells supplied the TCR beta repertoires. Five or six of the donors carried dominant NKG2C+ clonotypes that took up roughly 1.0-8% of their CD8+ T cells.

The sequences come from PBMCs from blood, collected on the day of vaccination. The receptor comes from a man aged 50 or older who received an inactivated influenza vaccine.

The CDR3 DNA sequence: TGTGCCAGCAGCTCCCATGGCCCTACCCAAAGGTACAATGAGCAGTTCTTC. Translation gives CASSSHGPTQRYNEQFF. This chain joins TRBV7-2 and TRBJ2-1, with unresolved D. This CDR3 comprises 17 residues. Trimming took 4 bases from V and 4 from J, leaving 20 bases between them. Per the germline V gene, CDR1 is SGHTA and CDR2 is FQGNSA.